This T cell receptor (beta chain) stems from a study of T cell responses to AZD1222 COVID-19 vaccine. Study conclusions and caveats: Scientists sampled the repertoires only once the peak T cell response had passed.

Using immunoSEQ multiplex PCR, the repertoire was profiled, and TCRdb retains in-frame clones only, with some absent. This sample carries around 120,000 clones, 85% to 90% of them seen once, and the ten largest clones take approximately 28%. This CDR3 is built from 14 residues. V trimming: 3 bases; J trimming: 7 bases; junction bases outside the gene matches: 5. Per the germline V gene, CDR1 is MNHEY and CDR2 is SMNVEV (reference sequence). A note on this clone: The target antigen is unknown.

The source was peripheral blood, collected on day 0 of AZD1222 vaccination. This TCR derives from an adult in good health. The V and J genes are TRBV27 and TRBJ1-5, with TRBD1 matching 8 bases. In nucleotides, the CDR3 is TGTGCCAGCAGTTTTGACAGGGGTGGCCAGCCCCAGCATTTT. Translation gives CASSFDRGGQPQHF.